The 14 T cell receptor beta chains reported below all come from one sample, sequenced in a study of shared clonotypes between healthy human individuals. TCRdb's copy holds only in-frame clones and misses some; the assay was immunoSEQ multiplex PCR. The table records about 1 million clones, roughly 80% of them present only once. Sequencing was carried out using memory CD4+ T cells sorted from blood. The subset is: CD45RA-negative fraction. The origin of the receptors is a man aged 18-30 years in good health.

This clone was recorded only once. This chain uses TRBV2 with TRBJ2-2; D not resolved. The CDR3 covers 14 residues. Trimming took 7 bases from V and 4 from J, leaving 13 bases between them. The V gene's germline CDR1 is SNHLY and CDR2 FYNNEI. The chain's CDR3 is CASTPNEVTGELFF. Here the CDR3 DNA reads TGTGCCAGCACCCCGAATGAAGTCACCGGGGAGCTGTTTTTT. Full variable domain (outside the CDR3, taken from reference TRBV2 and TRBJ2-2): EPEVTQTPSHQVTQMGQEVILRCVPISNHLYFYWYRQILGQKVEFLVSFYNNEISEKSEIFDDQFSVERPDGSNFTLKIRSTKLEDSAMYFCASTPNEVTGELFFGEGSRLTVL.

The DNA for the CDR3 is TGTGCCAGCAGCTTTCCGAACACTGAAGCTTTCTTT. This gives the protein CASSFPNTEAFF. The chain combines TRBV5-4 with TRBJ1-1; no clear D gene. Trimming shortened V by 2 bases and J by 1 base, and 3 bases separated the two germline ends. Germline CDR1 and CDR2: SGHNT and YYREEE (reference sequence). This CDR3 comprises 12 residues.

The rearrangement uses TRBV6-1 and TRBJ1-6, with D possibly TRBD1 on 5 matching bases. This CDR3 has 14 amino acids. The V gene lost 10 bases and the J gene lost 6 bases, with 16 bases spanning the gap. CDR1 is MNHNS, CDR2 SASEGT, per germline. The CDR3 region is CATAPGVRNSPLHF. Written as DNA, the CDR3 is TGTGCCACTGCCCCGGGGGTCCGTAATTCACCCCTCCACTTT.

This clone was observed once. The chain recombines TRBV6-1 with TRBJ1-4; D is uncertain. This CDR3 has 12 residues. Germline loops: CDR1 MNHNS, CDR2 SASEGT. V was pared by 6 bases and J by 4 bases, with 6 bases between. The CDR3 DNA sequence: TGTGCCAGCAGAGTGAGTAATGAAAAACTGTTTTTT. Its protein product is CASRVSNEKLFF.

The rearrangement joins TRBV2 to TRBJ2-3; 8 nucleotides line up with TRBD1. After removal of 10 bases from V and 2 bases from J, the junction contained 8 bases not matched to a gene. This CDR3 has 14 amino acids. Germline loops: CDR1 SNHLY, CDR2 FYNNEI. The CDR3 nucleotides read TGTGCCACCAGGACAGGGACGAACACAGATACGCAGTATTTT. Its translation: CATRTGTNTDTQYF.

This clone was picked up one time. The gene calls are TRBV5-4 and TRBJ2-2, with TRBD1 matching over 9 bases. This CDR3 is built from 15 residues. The germline V gene encodes CDR1 SGHNT and CDR2 YYREEE (reference sequence). Trimming at V came to 4 bases and at J to 1 base, leaving 2 bases not matched to a gene. The CDR3 reads CASSHRGLNTGELFF. The CDR3 nucleotides read TGTGCCAGCAGCCACAGGGGGCTGAACACCGGGGAGCTGTTTTTT. Full variable domain (remainder filled in from reference TRBV5-4 and TRBJ2-2): ETGVTQSPTHLIKTRGQQVTLRCSSQSGHNTVSWYQQALGQGPQFIFQYYREEENGRGNFPPRFSGLQFPNYSSELNVNALELDDSALYLCASSHRGLNTGELFFGEGSRLTVL.

Written as DNA, the CDR3 is TGTGCCAGCAGCCGATACCCGAGCTCCTACGAGCAGTACTTC. Amino acids: CASSRYPSSYEQYF. The chain joins TRBV6-1 to TRBJ2-7; D unresolved. CDR3 length: 14 amino acids. CDR1 and CDR2 (germline): MNHNS, SASEGT. V lost 6 bases and J lost 0, with 12 bases in between.

The rearrangement uses TRBV19 and TRBJ2-2; 9 bases are shared with TRBD1. Trimming cost V 5 bases and J 7 bases; bases outside gene matches: 5. The germline V gene encodes CDR1 LNHDA and CDR2 SQIVND (reference sequence). The CDR3 spans 14 residues. In DNA form, the CDR3 reads TGTGCCAGTAGTGCCGGGACAGGGTTCGGGGAGCTGTTTTTT. Translating gives CASSAGTGFGELFF.

This clone has only a few counts. The rearrangement joins TRBV5-4 to TRBJ1-1; possibly TRBD1 for D (5 bases). Trimming took 3 bases from V and 1 from J, leaving 10 bases between them. The CDR3 covers 14 residues. Germline CDR1 and CDR2: SGHNT and YYREEE (reference sequence). CDR3: CASSYGHRNTEAFF. The CDR3 DNA reads TGTGCCAGCAGCTATGGACATCGGAACACTGAAGCTTTCTTT.

On this clone itself: A far larger clone lies a single base away; this is likely a read error. The chain uses TRBV7-8 and TRBJ1-3, with D tentatively TRBD1 (6 bases). V gave up 2 bases and J gave up 0 bases, with 8 bases separating them. The CDR3 sequence is 15 residues long. Germline V gives CDR1 SGHVS, CDR2 FQNEAQ. The CDR3 DNA sequence: TGTGCCAGCAGCTTAACAGGGAGCTCTGGAAACACCATATATTTT. Translating gives CASSLTGSSGNTIYF.

V gene TRBV30 combines with J gene TRBJ2-1, with TRBD2 identical over 12 bases. This CDR3 is 14 amino acids long. Per the germline V gene, CDR1 is GTSNPN and CDR2 is SVGIG (reference sequence). V dropped 2 bases and J dropped 10; count of bases not matched to a gene: 6. The CDR3 coding sequence is TGTGCCTGGAGTCTCGGGACTAGCGGGTCCGAGCAGTTCTTC. The encoded protein is CAWSLGTSGSEQFF.

This clone was recorded only once. The rearrangement links TRBV18 to TRBJ2-2; 9 bases are a match to TRBD2. CDR3 length: 15 residues. The germline gives CDR1 KGHSH, CDR2 LQKENI. V trimming: 3 bases; J trimming: 3 bases; junction bases outside the gene matches: 2. This chain's CDR3 is CASSPQRGDTGELFF. The CDR3, as DNA: TGTGCCAGCTCACCGCAGCGGGGGGACACCGGGGAGCTGTTTTTT.

This clone came up once. This sequence joins TRBV6-1 and TRBJ1-1; TRBD1 is a possible D gene (6 bases). This CDR3 has 15 amino acids. The V and J ends lost 3 bases and 6 bases respectively, with 17 bases between them. Germline CDR1 and CDR2: MNHNS and SASEGT. Here the CDR3 reads CASSDLGQGRAEAFF. For the CDR3, the DNA is TGTGCCAGCAGTGACCTCGGCCAGGGGAGGGCTGAAGCTTTCTTT.

The V call is TRBV6-9, the J call TRBJ2-3; the D is unclear. Germline V CDR1 and CDR2: MNHGY, SVAAGI. CDR3 length: 13 amino acids. Deletions cut 7 bases from V and 1 base from J, with 9 bases between. The chain's CDR3 is CASKGRRTDTQYF. The CDR3 nucleotides are TGTGCCAGCAAAGGCAGACGCACAGATACGCAGTATTTT.